The present TCR beta chain was sequenced within a study of blood T cells in healthy people across ages. A second PCR, run for 7 to 11 cycles, used a sample-barcoded 5' primer plus a J-beta primer mix. One entry per CDR3 protein, called by TCRdb with MiXCR from the 5' RACE reads. The table records about 830,000 distinct CDR3 sequences, 60% to 80% of them present only once. V dropped 5 bases and J dropped 5 bases, with 13 bases sitting between them. The CDR3 runs 14 residues. This TCR was sampled from a young man in good health. Sequenced material: blood. The J gene is TRBJ2-1, the V gene TRBV12-3 or TRBV12-4; D gene unclear. Here the CDR3 DNA reads TGTGCCAGCAGTGGAGCCACACCGAACAATGAGCAGTTCTTC. Encoded protein: CASSGATPNNEQFF.